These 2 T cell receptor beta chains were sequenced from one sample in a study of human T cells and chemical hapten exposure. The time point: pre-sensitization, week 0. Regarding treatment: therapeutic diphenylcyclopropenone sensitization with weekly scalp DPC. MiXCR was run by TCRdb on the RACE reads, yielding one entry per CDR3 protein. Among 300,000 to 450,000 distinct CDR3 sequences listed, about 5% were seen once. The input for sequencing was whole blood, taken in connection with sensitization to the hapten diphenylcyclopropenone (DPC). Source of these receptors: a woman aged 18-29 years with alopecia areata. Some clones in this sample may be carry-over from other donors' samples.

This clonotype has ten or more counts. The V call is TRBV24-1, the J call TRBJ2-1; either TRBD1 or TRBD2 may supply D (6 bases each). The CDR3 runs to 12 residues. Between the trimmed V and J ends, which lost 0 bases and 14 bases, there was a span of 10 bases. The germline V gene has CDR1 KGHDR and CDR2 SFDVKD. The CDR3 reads CATSDLEGGKFF. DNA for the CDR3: TGTGCCACCAGTGATTTGGAAGGGGGGAAGTTCTTC.

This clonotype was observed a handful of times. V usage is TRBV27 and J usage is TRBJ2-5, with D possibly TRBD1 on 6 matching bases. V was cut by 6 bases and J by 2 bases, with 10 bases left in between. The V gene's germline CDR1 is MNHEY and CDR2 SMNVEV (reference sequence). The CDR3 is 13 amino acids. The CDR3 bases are TGTGCCAGCAGCTCGGACAGACAAGAGACCCAGTACTTC. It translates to CASSSDRQETQYF.